This T cell receptor (beta chain) appears in the sequencing data of a study of blood T cells in healthy people across ages. Study results and caveats: Both naive CD4+ cell counts and diversity were greater in long-lived donors than in aged donors.

V was cut by 3 bases and J by 1 base, with 7 bases left in between. Germline CDR1 SGHRS, CDR2 YFSETQ. The CDR3 is made up of 14 amino acids. Of note for this clonotype: Its antigen is unknown.

For the second PCR, which ran for roughly 6 to 11 cycles, a sample-barcoded 5' primer and a J-beta primer mix were used. TCRdb ran MiXCR on the 5' RACE reads and lists one entry per CDR3 protein. The sample lists about 620,000 distinct CDR3 sequences; roughly half were seen once. Sample: blood. The chain recombines TRBV5-1 with TRBJ2-2, with unresolved D. This TCR was sampled from an elderly woman in good health. CDR3 nucleotide sequence: TGCGCCAGCAGCTACACCAGGAACACCGGGGAGCTGTTTTTT. Residues: CASSYTRNTGELFF.